The subject of this entry is one TCR beta chain. This sample is part of a study of blood T cell repertoires in COVID-19. Study background: Whether acute or convalescent, the COVID-19 samples came from the United States, Italy and Spain. T cells, B-cell-depleted T cells, or PBMCs supplied cDNA or gDNA.

Study processing details: It was from reference gene primer amplification that nucleated cell counts were estimated. Repertoires were generated with immunoSEQ multiplex PCR, while TCRdb's copy carries only in-frame clones and drops some. The V and J calls and clone size are taken from that table; D and trimming were inferred from the DNA. The sample lists about 70,000 clones, nearly 80% occurring once. The sample comprised peripheral blood. This clonotype originated in a woman in her sixties with acute or convalescent COVID-19.

CDR3: CASSDRGGTQETQYF. The CDR3 DNA sequence: TGTGCCAGCAGTGACAGGGGGGGGACACAAGAGACCCAGTACTTC. The rearrangement joins TRBV6-2 or TRBV6-3 to TRBJ2-5, with 9 bases fitting TRBD1. This CDR3 region has 15 residues. J was trimmed by 2 bases and V by 5 bases; bases with no gene match: 6. The germline gives CDR1 MNHEY, CDR2 SVGEGT.